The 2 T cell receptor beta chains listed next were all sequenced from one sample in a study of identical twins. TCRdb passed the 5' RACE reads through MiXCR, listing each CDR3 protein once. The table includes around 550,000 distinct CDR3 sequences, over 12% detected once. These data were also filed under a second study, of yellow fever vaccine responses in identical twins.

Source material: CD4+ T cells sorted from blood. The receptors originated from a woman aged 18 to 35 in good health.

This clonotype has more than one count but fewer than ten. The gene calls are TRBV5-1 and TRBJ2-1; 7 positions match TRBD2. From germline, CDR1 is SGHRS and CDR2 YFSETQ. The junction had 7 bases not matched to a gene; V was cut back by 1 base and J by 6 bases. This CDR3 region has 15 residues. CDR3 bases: TGCGCCAGCAGCTTGATCGGGGGGATAAGCAATGAGCAGTTCTTC. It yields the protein CASSLIGGISNEQFF. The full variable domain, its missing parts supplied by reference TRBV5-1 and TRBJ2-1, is KAGVTQTPRYLIKTRGQQVTLSCSPISGHRSVSWYQQTPGQGLQFLFEYFSETQRNKGNFPGRFSGRQFSNSRSEMNVSTLELGDSALYLCASSLIGGISNEQFFGPGTRLTVL.

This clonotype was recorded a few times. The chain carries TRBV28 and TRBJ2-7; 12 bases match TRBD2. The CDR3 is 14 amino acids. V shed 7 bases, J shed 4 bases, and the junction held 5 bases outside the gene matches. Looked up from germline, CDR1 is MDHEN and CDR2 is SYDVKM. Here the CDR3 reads CASKKTSGSYEQYF. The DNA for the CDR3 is TGTGCCAGCAAGAAGACTAGCGGGAGTTACGAGCAGTACTTC.